This T cell receptor (beta chain) originates from a study of beta chain features in type 1 diabetes. Whole-study context: Healthy donors, compared against patients, showed similar age, gender and cell yields.

Sequenced material consisted of expressed TCRB transcripts (all of the isolated RNA was reverse transcribed). The data were produced by immunoSEQ multiplex PCR, yet TCRdb's version contains in-frame clones alone and is incomplete. This sample carries 220,000 or so clones, around 65% of them seen once, and the ten largest clones take about 0.05%. This clone was counted once. This CDR3 spans 13 amino acids. In germline, CDR1 is GTSNPN, CDR2 SVGIG (reference sequence). V dropped 5 bases and J dropped 2 bases, with 9 bases sitting between them. Sample: naive CD4+ T cells from blood. This receptor was identified in a man aged 25-40 years in good health. This chain joins TRBV30 and TRBJ1-4, with no clear D. This CDR3 is CAWGPRTNEKLFF. The CDR3 DNA reads as TGTGCCTGGGGCCCTAGGACTAATGAAAAACTGTTTTTT. The variable domain in full, completed from reference TRBV30 and TRBJ1-4, reads SQTIHQWPATLVQPVGSPLSLECTVEGTSNPNLYWYRQAAGRGLQLLFYSVGIGQISSEVPQNLSASRPQDRQFILSSKKLLLSDSGFYLCAWGPRTNEKLFFGSGTQLSVL.